Listed below are T cell receptor beta chains from one sample, sequenced in a study of OX40 agonist ivuxolimab in advanced cancers. Clones were read by immunoSEQ multiplex PCR, and TCRdb kept only the in-frame ones, dropping some. The sample contains tens of thousands of clones, nearly 85% of which appear only once. This specimen was CD4+ or CD8+ T cells sorted from blood, taken in a trial of the OX40 agonist ivuxolimab. These receptors all come from an adult with an advanced solid tumor such as melanoma, head and neck, liver or kidney cancer. The CDR3 runs from the conserved cysteine through the conserved F or W.

J gene	V gene	CDR3 protein
TRBJ1-2	TRBV28	CASSLWGSNYGYTF
TRBJ2-1	TRBV2	CASSEARPYSGDNRDEQFF
TRBJ1-2	TRBV5-1	CASSPSGTGSSGYTF
TRBJ2-7	TRBV5-4	CASSPGGSYEQYF
TRBJ2-1	TRBV7-9	CASSLGNEQFF
TRBJ1-2	TRBV9	CASTGLGYTF
TRBJ1-6	TRBV11-2	CASSSRRSSSPLHF
TRBJ1-4	TRBV4-1	CASSQDRGTGNEKLFF
TRBJ1-2	TRBV11-2	CASSTPAGNGYTF
TRBJ1-5	TRBV4-1	CASSQADRVSNQPQHF
TRBJ1-2	TRBV29-1	CSVEVRGASGYTF